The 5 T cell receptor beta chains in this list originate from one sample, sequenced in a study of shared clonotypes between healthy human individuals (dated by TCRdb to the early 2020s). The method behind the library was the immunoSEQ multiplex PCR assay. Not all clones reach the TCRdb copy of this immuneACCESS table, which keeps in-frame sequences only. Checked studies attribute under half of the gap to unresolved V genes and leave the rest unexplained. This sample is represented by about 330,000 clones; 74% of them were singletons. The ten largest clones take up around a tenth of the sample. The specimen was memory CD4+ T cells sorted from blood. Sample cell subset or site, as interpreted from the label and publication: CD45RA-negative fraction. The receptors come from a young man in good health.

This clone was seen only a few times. CDR3 residues: CASRGLAGAHEQYF. The CDR3 DNA reads as TGTGCCAGCCGGGGACTAGCGGGAGCTCACGAGCAGTACTTC. The rearrangement links TRBV2 to TRBJ2-7, with 14 positions matching TRBD2. CDR1 SNHLY and CDR2 FYNNEI come from the germline V gene. V shed 8 bases, J shed 5 bases, and the junction held 5 bases outside the gene matches. CDR3 length: 14 residues.

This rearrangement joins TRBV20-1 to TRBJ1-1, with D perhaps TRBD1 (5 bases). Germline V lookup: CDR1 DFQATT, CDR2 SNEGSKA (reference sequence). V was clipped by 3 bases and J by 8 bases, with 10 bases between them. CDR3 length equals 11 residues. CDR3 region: CSASSRQEAFF. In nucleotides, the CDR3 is TGCAGTGCTAGTTCTCGACAGGAAGCTTTCTTT.

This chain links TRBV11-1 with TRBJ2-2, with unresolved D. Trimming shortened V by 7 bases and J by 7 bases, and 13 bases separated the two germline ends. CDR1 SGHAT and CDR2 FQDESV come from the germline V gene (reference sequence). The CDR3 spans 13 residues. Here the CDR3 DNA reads TGTGCCAGCAATCAGGCCAGGAGCGGGGAGCTGTTTTTT. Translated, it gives CASNQARSGELFF. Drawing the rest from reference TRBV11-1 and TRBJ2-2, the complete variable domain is EAEVAQSPRYKITEKSQAVAFWCDPISGHATLYWYRQILGQGPELLVQFQDESVVDDSQLPKDRFSAERLKGVDSTLKIQPAELGDSAMYLCASNQARSGELFFGEGSRLTVL.

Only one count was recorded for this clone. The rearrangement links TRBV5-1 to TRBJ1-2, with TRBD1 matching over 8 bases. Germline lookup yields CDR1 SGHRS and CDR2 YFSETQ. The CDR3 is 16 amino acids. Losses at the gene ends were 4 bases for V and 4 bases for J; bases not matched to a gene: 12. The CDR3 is CASSLIPGQESYGYTF. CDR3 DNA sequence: TGCGCCAGCAGCCTCATCCCGGGACAGGAAAGCTATGGCTACACCTTC. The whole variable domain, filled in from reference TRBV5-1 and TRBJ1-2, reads KAGVTQTPRYLIKTRGQQVTLSCSPISGHRSVSWYQQTPGQGLQFLFEYFSETQRNKGNFPGRFSGRQFSNSRSEMNVSTLELGDSALYLCASSLIPGQESYGYTFGSGTRLTVV.

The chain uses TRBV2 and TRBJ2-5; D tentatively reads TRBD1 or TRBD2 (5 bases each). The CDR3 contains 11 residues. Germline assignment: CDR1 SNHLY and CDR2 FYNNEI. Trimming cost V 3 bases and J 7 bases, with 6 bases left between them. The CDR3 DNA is TGTGCCAGCAGTGATGGGGGGACCCAGTACTTC. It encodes CASSDGGTQYF.